The 16 T cell receptor beta chains below all came from one sample that was sequenced in a study of T cell responses to AZD1222 COVID-19 vaccine. Method: immunoSEQ multiplex PCR; TCRdb's copy keeps in-frame clones and lacks some. The sample has roughly 130,000 clones, around nine tenths seen once. Sequenced here: peripheral blood, sampled on day 0 of AZD1222 vaccination. These receptors came from an adult in good health.

The chain has TRBV6-5 and TRBJ1-4, with TRBD1 as a possible D gene (6 bases). Trimming stripped 6 bases from V and 3 bases from J, with 11 bases between. Germline CDR1 MNHEY, CDR2 SVGAGI. The CDR3 has 14 residues. The CDR3 sequence is CASRGGQSNEKLFF. The CDR3 DNA is TGTGCCAGCAGGGGAGGACAGTCTAATGAAAAACTGTTTTTT.

The gene calls are TRBV29-1 and TRBJ2-1, with 10 nucleotides matching TRBD2. Unmatched junction bases numbered 8, after V lost 3 bases and J lost 15 bases. CDR1 is SQVTM, CDR2 ANQGSEA, per germline. The CDR3 loop spans 12 amino acids. CDR3 nucleotide sequence: TGCAGCGTTGATCCCCAGCGGGAGGGTCGGTTCTTC. This translates into CSVDPQREGRFF.

The chain links TRBV7-9 to TRBJ2-5, with D hard to call. This CDR3 region has 13 residues. Deletions cut 8 bases from V and 5 bases from J, with 15 bases between. In germline, CDR1 is SEHNR, CDR2 FQNEAQ (reference sequence). CDR3 nucleotide sequence: TGTGCCAGCGCGGAGATCCCCAGGGAGACCCAGTACTTC. Translating gives CASAEIPRETQYF.

The rearrangement joins TRBV2 to TRBJ1-5; unclear D gene. The V gene lost 6 bases and the J gene lost 11 bases, with 14 bases spanning the gap. Germline V CDR1 and CDR2: SNHLY, FYNNEI. This CDR3 has 12 amino acids. The CDR3 sequence is CASSPGRATQHF. Written as DNA, the CDR3 is TGTGCCAGCAGCCCAGGCCGCGCGACCCAGCATTTT.

The V call is TRBV3-1 (or the pseudogene TRBV3-2), the J call TRBJ2-7, with D uncertain. CDR1 is LGHDT and CDR2 is YNNKEL in the germline V gene (reference sequence). V was pared by 1 base and J by 2 bases, with 3 bases between. The CDR3 extends over 12 amino acids. The CDR3 is CASSQGAYEQYF. CDR3 nucleotides: TGTGCCAGCAGCCAAGGGGCCTACGAGCAGTACTTC.

The rearrangement uses TRBV25-1 and TRBJ2-3; no firm D call. This CDR3 has 16 residues. V was trimmed by 2 bases and J by 0 bases, leaving 12 bases between them. Germline assignment: CDR1 MGHDK and CDR2 SYGVNS. The CDR3 region is CASSEGTLPSTDTQYF. The CDR3 bases are TGTGCCAGCAGTGAAGGAACATTGCCCAGCACAGATACGCAGTATTTT.

The chain couples TRBV15 to TRBJ1-1; D gene uncertain. Trimming removed 0 bases at V and 12 bases at J, with 17 bases between. The length of the CDR3 is 14 residues. Germline V CDR1 and CDR2: LNHNV, YYDKDF (reference sequence). The CDR3 region has the DNA TGTGCCACCAGCAGAGATGATGGTAGTCGCCGCCCTTTCTTT. Translation gives CATSRDDGSRRPFF.

Only one count was recorded for this clone. The chain carries TRBV7-2 and TRBJ2-7, with 11 bases lining up with TRBD2. The CDR3 extends over 17 amino acids. J lost 4 bases, V lost 2 bases, and 10 bases had no gene match. Germline CDR1 is SGHTA and CDR2 is FQGNSA. The CDR3: CASSLSAGTSGSYEQYF. The CDR3 DNA follows: TGTGCCAGCAGCTTAAGTGCCGGGACTAGCGGATCTTACGAGCAGTACTTC.

This chain links TRBV12-5 with TRBJ1-3, with D possibly being TRBD1 (5 bases). CDR1 and CDR2 (germline): LGHNT, FRNRAP. The CDR3 is 13 amino acids. V shed 8 bases and J shed 5 bases, with 13 bases lying between them. The CDR3 spells CASRNRDRNTIYF. The CDR3 DNA is TGTGCTAGTAGAAATCGGGACCGAAACACCATATATTTT.

The chain uses TRBV30 and TRBJ1-1, with TRBD1 identical over 7 bases. Germline lookup yields CDR1 GTSNPN and CDR2 SVGIG (reference sequence). Losses at the gene ends were 5 bases for V and 4 bases for J; bases not matched to a gene: 4. This CDR3 has 12 amino acids. The CDR3 coding sequence is TGTGCCTGGCGTGACAGGGTCACTGAAGCTTTCTTT. Its protein is CAWRDRVTEAFF.

The chain links TRBV6-1 to TRBJ2-7; D not resolved. CDR3 length equals 15 residues. Per the germline V gene, CDR1 is MNHNS and CDR2 is SASEGT. V was cut by 3 bases and J by 1 base, with 13 bases left in between. The CDR3 region is CASSDVRNLSYEQYF. Written as DNA, the CDR3 is TGTGCCAGCAGTGATGTCAGAAACCTTTCCTACGAGCAGTACTTC.

The chain uses TRBV18 and TRBJ2-7; D call uncertain. The CDR3 totals 12 residues. Germline loops: CDR1 KGHSH, CDR2 LQKENI. V was cut by 5 bases and J by 5 bases, with 10 bases left in between. CDR3 coding DNA: TGTGCCAGCTCAGCTAGGGTGGACGAGCAGTACTTC. This gives the protein CASSARVDEQYF.

The chain recombines TRBV2 with TRBJ1-5; maybe TRBD1 (5 bases). The CDR3 spans 15 residues. V was clipped by 5 bases and J by 4 bases, with 15 bases between them. The germline V gene encodes CDR1 SNHLY and CDR2 FYNNEI. The CDR3 protein is CASSSNRGKNQPQHF. The CDR3 DNA is TGTGCCAGCAGTTCCAATAGGGGAAAGAATCAGCCCCAGCATTTT.

The chain couples TRBV18 to TRBJ1-2; 11 nucleotides agree with TRBD1. Unmatched junction bases numbered 6, after V lost 4 bases and J lost 2 bases. The CDR3 is 16 amino acids. Germline V lookup: CDR1 KGHSH, CDR2 LQKENI. This CDR3 reads CASSLDRGRRNYGYTF. CDR3 nucleotides: TGTGCCAGCTCACTGGACAGGGGGCGCAGGAACTATGGCTACACCTTC. Using reference TRBV18 and TRBJ1-2 for the parts outside the CDR3, the full variable domain is NAGVMQNPRHLVRRRGQEARLRCSPMKGHSHVYWYRQLPEEGLKFMVYLQKENIIDESGMPKERFSAEFPKEGPSILRIQQVVRGDSAAYFCASSLDRGRRNYGYTFGSGTRLTVV.

The V call is TRBV12-5, the J call TRBJ2-7; D is unclear. The V end was cut by 1 base, the J end by 6 bases, with 7 bases between. This CDR3 has 12 residues. The germline CDR1 and CDR2 sequences are LGHNT and FRNRAP. The CDR3 DNA sequence: TGTGCTAGTGGTTTGGGCTTCCCCGAGCAGTACTTC. Protein product: CASGLGFPEQYF.

The chain recombines TRBV2 with TRBJ2-1; D not certain. The length of the CDR3 is 14 residues. Germline CDR1 reads SNHLY; CDR2 reads FYNNEI. Trimming stripped 1 base from V and 1 base from J, with 5 bases between. CDR3 DNA: TGTGCCAGCAGTGAAGGTATTTCCTACAATGAGCAGTTCTTC. This codes for CASSEGISYNEQFF.